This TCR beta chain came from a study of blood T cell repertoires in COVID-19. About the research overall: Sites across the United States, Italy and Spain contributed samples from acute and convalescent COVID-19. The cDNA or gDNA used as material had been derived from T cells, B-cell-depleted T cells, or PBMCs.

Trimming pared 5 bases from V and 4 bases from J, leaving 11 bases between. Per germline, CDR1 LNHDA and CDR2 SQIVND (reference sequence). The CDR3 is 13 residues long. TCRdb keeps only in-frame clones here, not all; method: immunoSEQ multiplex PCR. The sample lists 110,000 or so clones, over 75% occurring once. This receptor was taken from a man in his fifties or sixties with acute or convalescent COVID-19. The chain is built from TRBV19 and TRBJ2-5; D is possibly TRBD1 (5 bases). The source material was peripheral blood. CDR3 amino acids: CASSFGRGETQYF. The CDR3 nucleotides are TGTGCCAGTAGTTTCGGTAGGGGAGAGACCCAGTACTTC.